Listed below are T cell receptor beta chains from one sample, sequenced in a study of cytomegalovirus exposure and HLA in healthy donors. Clones were sequenced by immunoSEQ multiplex PCR, and TCRdb holds only the in-frame ones, with some missing. The top ten clones hold approximately 2.8% of a sample with some 140,000 clones, approximately 74% of them seen once. Sequenced input: PBMCs. The receptors were sampled from a man younger than 30 in good health and CMV-seronegative. Each CDR3 is given with its conserved first and last residue. A D gene is named only where the DNA matches it firmly. Not all rows give a size; the values are once, few, many and, for expanded clones, a class.

d_call: TRBD1; j_call: TRBJ1-2; v_call: TRBV28; clone_size: few; cdr3_nt: TGTGCCAGCAGGCTCTACGGGACAGGTCTTCATGGCTACACCTTC; cdr3_aa: CASRLYGTGLHGYTF
d_call: -; j_call: TRBJ2-5; v_call: TRBV11-3; clone_size: -; cdr3_nt: TGTGCCAGCAGCTTAGGCGTCAACTCACAAGAGACCCAGTACTTC; cdr3_aa: CASSLGVNSQETQYF
d_call: -; j_call: TRBJ1-2; v_call: TRBV5-1; clone_size: -; cdr3_nt: TGCGCCAGCAGCTTTGACAGGAACTATGGCTACACCTTC; cdr3_aa: CASSFDRNYGYTF
d_call: -; j_call: TRBJ1-5; v_call: TRBV28; clone_size: few; cdr3_nt: TGTGCCAGCAGTCAACGGGCAGGGCAACCTACGTATAGCAATCAGCCCCAGCATTTT; cdr3_aa: CASSQRAGQPTYSNQPQHF
d_call: -; j_call: TRBJ1-1; v_call: TRBV5-1; clone_size: -; cdr3_nt: TGCGCCAGCAGCTCGGGGGGTTGGAGAAGGAGCACTGAAGCTTTCTTT; cdr3_aa: CASSSGGWRRSTEAFF
d_call: TRBD1; j_call: TRBJ2-7; v_call: TRBV11-2; clone_size: -; cdr3_nt: TGTGCCAGCAGCCCCTGGGACAGTTACGAGCAGTACTTC; cdr3_aa: CASSPWDSYEQYF
d_call: TRBD1; j_call: TRBJ2-7; v_call: TRBV10-3; clone_size: -; cdr3_nt: TGTGCCATCAGCCCGGGACAGGGTAATATCGGGGACGAGCAGTACTTC; cdr3_aa: CAISPGQGNIGDEQYF
d_call: -; j_call: TRBJ2-5; v_call: TRBV5-4; clone_size: -; cdr3_nt: TGTGCCAGCAGATTCGGCGGGGGCACTGAAGAGACCCAGTACTTC; cdr3_aa: CASRFGGGTEETQYF
d_call: -; j_call: TRBJ2-1; v_call: TRBV6-5; clone_size: -; cdr3_nt: TGTGCCAGCAGTTACTCGAGGGCCGGCTCCTACAATGAGCAGTTCTTC; cdr3_aa: CASSYSRAGSYNEQFF
d_call: -; j_call: TRBJ1-4; v_call: TRBV2; clone_size: -; cdr3_nt: TGTGCCAGCAGTCTCAGATTGGAAAAACTGTTTTTT; cdr3_aa: CASSLRLEKLFF
d_call: TRBD1; j_call: TRBJ1-2; v_call: TRBV5-4; clone_size: -; cdr3_nt: TGTGCCAGCAGCTTGGGAGGGGGCGGGGCTGTGAGAGGCTACACCTTC; cdr3_aa: CASSLGGGGAVRGYTF
d_call: -; j_call: TRBJ2-7; v_call: TRBV5-1; clone_size: -; cdr3_nt: TGCGCCAGCAGCTTGGTCGTCCTCTCCGAGCAGTACTTC; cdr3_aa: CASSLVVLSEQYF
d_call: -; j_call: TRBJ1-1; v_call: TRBV19; clone_size: -; cdr3_nt: TGTGCCAGTAGTATACGACAGTTGAACACTGAAGCTTTCTTT; cdr3_aa: CASSIRQLNTEAFF
d_call: -; j_call: TRBJ1-5; v_call: TRBV19; clone_size: -; cdr3_nt: TGTGCCAGTAGTATAGGACAAGTCAATCAGCCCCAGCATTTT; cdr3_aa: CASSIGQVNQPQHF
d_call: -; j_call: TRBJ1-2; v_call: TRBV6-1; clone_size: -; cdr3_nt: TGTGCCAGCAGTGACCGGGATACAGCTGCTGGCTACACCTTC; cdr3_aa: CASSDRDTAAGYTF
d_call: -; j_call: TRBJ1-2; v_call: TRBV19; clone_size: -; cdr3_nt: TGTGCCAGTAGTATGCAGGGTGGAAGTGGCTACACCTTC; cdr3_aa: CASSMQGGSGYTF
d_call: -; j_call: TRBJ2-3; v_call: TRBV27; clone_size: -; cdr3_nt: TGTGCCAGCAGTCTATATAGGACTCGTACTACGGTAGATACGCGGTATTTT; cdr3_aa: CASSLYRTRTTVDTRYF
d_call: TRBD1; j_call: TRBJ2-1; v_call: TRBV18; clone_size: -; cdr3_nt: TGTGCCAGCTCACCACTCGGGACAGGGGACTACAATGAGCAGTTCTTC; cdr3_aa: CASSPLGTGDYNEQFF